This T cell receptor (beta chain) was sequenced in a study of shared clonotypes between healthy human individuals. The overall study: Each donor contributed plates that comprised three CD4 naive, three CD4 memory, two CD8 naive and one CD8 memory.

In the naive CD8 group, cells lacked CD45RO and were positively selected for CCR7, so terminally differentiated effector memory CD45RA+ cells were left out. Study results and limitations: The study found lower generation probabilities in non-shared clonotypes than in those shared by all four donors.

Germline V CDR1 and CDR2: MNHNS, SASEGT. The CDR3 has 13 residues. The V gene end was trimmed by 9 bases and the J gene end by 3 bases; junction bases not matched to a gene: 4. Only in-frame clones appear in the TCRdb table, and some are missing; sequencing was by immunoSEQ multiplex PCR. The table lists about 680,000 clones, around 92% of them singletons, with roughly 24% in the top ten. Comments on this clone: Its antigen is currently unknown.

The sample consisted of naive CD8+ T cells sorted from blood. The chain combines TRBV6-1 with TRBJ1-4; 7 bases fit TRBD1. The sequence derives from a man aged 25 to 40 in good health. This CDR3 reads CASNDRANEKLFF. In DNA, the CDR3 is TGTGCCAGTAATGACAGGGCTAATGAAAAACTGTTTTTT.